Included here is one T cell receptor (beta chain) sequence, with context. The sample comes from a study of blood T cell repertoires in COVID-19. Whole-study context: PBMCs, B-cell-depleted T cells, or T cells provided the cDNA or gDNA that made up the material.

With V trimmed by 4 bases and J by 0 bases, 5 bases remained unmatched. The CDR3 runs to 16 residues. The germline V gene encodes CDR1 MNHNS and CDR2 SASEGT. The protocol was immunoSEQ multiplex PCR, while the TCRdb copy is restricted to in-frame clones and leaves out a portion. The table lists more than 200,000 clones, 75% to 90% of them singletons, with approximately 0.7% in the top ten. The chain carries TRBV6-1 and TRBJ1-3, with TRBD1 matching over 8 bases. The clonotype was recovered from a man between 35 and 55 years old with acute or convalescent COVID-19. What was sequenced was peripheral blood. The CDR3 reads CASSAQGAHSGNTIYF. CDR3 in DNA: TGTGCCAGCAGTGCCCAGGGGGCCCACTCTGGAAACACCATATATTTT.